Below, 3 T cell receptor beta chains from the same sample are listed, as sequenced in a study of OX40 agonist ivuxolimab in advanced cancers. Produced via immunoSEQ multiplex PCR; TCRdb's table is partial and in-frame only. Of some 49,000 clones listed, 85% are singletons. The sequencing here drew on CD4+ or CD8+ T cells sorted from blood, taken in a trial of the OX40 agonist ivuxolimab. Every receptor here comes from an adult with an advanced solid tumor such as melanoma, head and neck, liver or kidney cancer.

The CDR3, as DNA: TGTGCCAGCAGCTCCCCCGACTCATATGGCTACACCTTC. Its protein product is CASSSPDSYGYTF. The chain joins TRBV9 to TRBJ1-2; D is unresolved. The germline CDR1 and CDR2 sequences are SGDLS and YYNGEE. The CDR3 is made up of 13 amino acids. Trimming stripped 4 bases from V and 5 bases from J, with 12 bases between.

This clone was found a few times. CDR3 nucleotide sequence: TGCGCCAGCAGCCCTCCAGGGTCAAATGAAAAACTGTTTTTT. It codes for CASSPPGSNEKLFF. The rearrangement links TRBV4-1 to TRBJ1-4, with D tentatively TRBD1 (5 bases). The V gene's germline CDR1 is MGHRA and CDR2 YSYEKL. The germline V and J ends were trimmed by 4 bases and 5 bases, with 11 bases remaining between them. The CDR3 has 14 residues.

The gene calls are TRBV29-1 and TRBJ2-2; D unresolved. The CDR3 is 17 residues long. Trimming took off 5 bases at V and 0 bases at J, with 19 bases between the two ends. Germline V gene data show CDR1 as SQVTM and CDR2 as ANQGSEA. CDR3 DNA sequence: TGCAGCGTTTTTGGGGATCCGCAACCCTCGAACACCGGGGAGCTGTTTTTT. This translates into CSVFGDPQPSNTGELFF.